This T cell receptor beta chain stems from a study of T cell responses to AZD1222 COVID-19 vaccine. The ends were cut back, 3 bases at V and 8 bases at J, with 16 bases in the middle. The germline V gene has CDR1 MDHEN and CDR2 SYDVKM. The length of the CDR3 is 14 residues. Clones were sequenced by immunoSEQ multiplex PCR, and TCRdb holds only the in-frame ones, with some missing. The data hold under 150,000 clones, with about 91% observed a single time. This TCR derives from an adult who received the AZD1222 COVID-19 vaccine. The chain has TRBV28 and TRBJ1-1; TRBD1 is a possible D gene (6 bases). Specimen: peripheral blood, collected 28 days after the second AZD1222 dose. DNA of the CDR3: TGTGCCAGCAGTTTCTCCATGGACGGGGGCGAAGCTTTCTTT. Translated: CASSFSMDGGEAFF.